This T cell receptor (beta chain) was recorded in a study of identifying expanded T cells in peripheral blood. Sequenced by immunoSEQ multiplex PCR; TCRdb stores in-frame clones only, minus some. The sample holds some 95,000 clones, around 90% seen once. CDR1 and CDR2 from the germline V gene are MNHEY and SVGAGI. Between the trimmed V and J ends, which lost 7 bases and 8 bases, there was a span of 14 bases. The CDR3 spans 12 residues. The source is a person aged 18 to 75 in good health. The specimen was blood. The J gene is TRBJ1-2, the V gene TRBV6-5, with D possibly matching TRBD1 (6 bases). CDR3 region: CASNQQGGGYTF. The CDR3 region has the DNA TGTGCCAGCAACCAACAGGGCGGAGGCTACACCTTC.